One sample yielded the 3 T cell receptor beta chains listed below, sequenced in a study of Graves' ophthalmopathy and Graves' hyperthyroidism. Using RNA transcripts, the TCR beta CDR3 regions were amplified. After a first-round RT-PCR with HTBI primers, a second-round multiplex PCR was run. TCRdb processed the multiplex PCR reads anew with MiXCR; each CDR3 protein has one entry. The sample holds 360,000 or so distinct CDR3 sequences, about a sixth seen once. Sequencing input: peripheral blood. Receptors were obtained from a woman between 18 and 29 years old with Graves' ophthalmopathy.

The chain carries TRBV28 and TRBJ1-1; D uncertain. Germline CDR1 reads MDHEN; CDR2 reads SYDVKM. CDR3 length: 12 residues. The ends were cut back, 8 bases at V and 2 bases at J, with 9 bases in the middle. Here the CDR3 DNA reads TGTGCCAGCTTAGTCGGAAACACTGAAGCTTTCTTT. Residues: CASLVGNTEAFF.

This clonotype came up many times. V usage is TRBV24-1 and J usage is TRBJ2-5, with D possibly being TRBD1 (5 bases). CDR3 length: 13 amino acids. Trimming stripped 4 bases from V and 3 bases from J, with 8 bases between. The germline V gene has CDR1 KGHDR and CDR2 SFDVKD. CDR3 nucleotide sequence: TGTGCCACCAGTGAAAGGGGAAAAGAGACCCAGTACTTC. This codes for CATSERGKETQYF.

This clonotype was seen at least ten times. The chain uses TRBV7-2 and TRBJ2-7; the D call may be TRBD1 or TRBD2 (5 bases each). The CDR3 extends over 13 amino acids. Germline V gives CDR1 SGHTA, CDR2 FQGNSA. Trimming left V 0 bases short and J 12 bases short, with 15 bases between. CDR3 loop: CASSLAGREGLYF. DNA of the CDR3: TGTGCCAGCAGCTTAGCGGGCAGGGAAGGACTGTACTTC.